The 13 T cell receptor beta chains below were found in one sample sequenced in a study of shared clonotypes between healthy human individuals (TCRdb year 2020). The library was prepared using the immunoSEQ multiplex PCR assay. Held by TCRdb, this immuneACCESS table contains in-frame sequences only and omits some clones. Under half of the omission traces to an unresolved V gene where checked; the cause of the rest is unknown. The sample contains around 1.9 million clones, just over 90% of them found a single time. The ten biggest clones cover about 1.7% of the sample. CD8 naive samples consisted of CD45RO-negative cells that were positively selected for CCR7, yielding a CD45RA+CCR7+ population without TemRA cells. Sequencing was performed on naive CD8+ T cells from PBMCs. The sample's cell subset or site label, in plain terms: CD45RA+CCR7+. Source of these receptors: a man aged 18 to 35 in good health. Some clones in this sample may be carry-over from other donors' samples.

Note on this clone: Different DNA sequences within this sample yield the same CDR3. The V gene is TRBV27, the J gene TRBJ2-1, with D hard to call. From germline, CDR1 is MNHEY and CDR2 SMNVEV (reference sequence). Trimming removed 0 bases at V and 6 bases at J, with 6 bases between. The CDR3 length is 13 residues. Here the CDR3 DNA reads TGTGCCAGCAGTTTATCGGTTGTCAATGAGCAGTTCTTC. It encodes CASSLSVVNEQFF.

This chain links TRBV7-9 with TRBJ1-2; D is unclear. V was trimmed by 2 bases and J by 4 bases, leaving 11 bases between them. The length of the CDR3 is 14 residues. Germline V gene lookup returns CDR1 SEHNR and CDR2 FQNEAQ (reference sequence). The CDR3 DNA is TGTGCCAGCAGCTTAATCGTGCCAATCTATGGCTACACCTTC. Its translation: CASSLIVPIYGYTF. The full variable domain, its missing parts supplied by reference TRBV7-9 and TRBJ1-2, is DTGVSQNPRHKITKRGQNVTFRCDPISEHNRLYWYRQTLGQGPEFLTYFQNEAQLEKSRLLSDRFSAERPKGSFSTLEIQRTEQGDSAMYLCASSLIVPIYGYTFGSGTRLTVV.

The V and J genes are TRBV7-9 and TRBJ2-2; TRBD2 is a possible D gene (5 bases). Trimming took off 7 bases at V and 8 bases at J, with 14 bases between the two ends. Looked up from germline, CDR1 is SEHNR and CDR2 is FQNEAQ (reference sequence). There are 13 residues in the CDR3. The DNA for the CDR3 is TGTGCCAGCAAACTTCTCGGGGTAGGGGAGCTGTTTTTT. Translation gives CASKLLGVGELFF.

In the case of this clone: Other nucleotide sequences from this sample produce the same CDR3. The chain carries TRBV7-9 and TRBJ2-3; 10 bases match TRBD2. The trim removed 2 bases at V and 3 bases at J, leaving 5 bases unmatched. The germline V gene has CDR1 SEHNR and CDR2 FQNEAQ (reference sequence). The CDR3 extends over 16 amino acids. The CDR3, as DNA: TGTGCCAGCAGCTTAAGGCTAGCGGGAGTGACAGATACGCAGTATTTT. It is translated as CASSLRLAGVTDTQYF.

This chain joins TRBV7-2 and TRBJ2-2; TRBD2 might be the D (6 bases). This CDR3 is built from 16 residues. V dropped 10 bases and J dropped 7 bases, with 25 bases sitting between them. The germline gives CDR1 SGHTA, CDR2 FQGNSA. In nucleotides, the CDR3 is TGTGCCATCCTTACGGCTAACGTCATGGGGGGCGGGGAGCTGTTTTTT. This translates into CAILTANVMGGGELFF.

Note on this clone: The sample carries other DNA sequences with the same CDR3. The V and J genes are TRBV9 and TRBJ2-1; no firm D call. CDR3 size: 13 residues. The germline V gene has CDR1 SGDLS and CDR2 YYNGEE. Deletions cut 0 bases from V and 5 bases from J, with 6 bases between. The CDR3 DNA reads as TGTGCCAGCAGCGTAGGTGGGGACAATGAGCAGTTCTTC. It encodes CASSVGGDNEQFF. Complete variable domain (other parts from reference TRBV9 and TRBJ2-1): DSGVTQTPKHLITATGQRVTLRCSPRSGDLSVYWYQQSLDQGLQFLIQYYNGEERAKGNILERFSAQQFPDLHSELNLSSLELGDSALYFCASSVGGDNEQFFGPGTRLTVL.

The chain couples TRBV5-6 to TRBJ1-2; no reliable D call. The germline gives CDR1 SGHDT, CDR2 YYEEEE. This CDR3 spans 12 amino acids. V lost 2 bases to trimming and J lost 6 bases, with 8 bases between them. Here the CDR3 DNA reads TGTGCCAGCAGCTTCGCCCCGGATGGCTACACCTTC. Translation: CASSFAPDGYTF.

The chain combines TRBV6-1 with TRBJ2-5; maybe TRBD2 (6 bases). The CDR3 spans 14 residues. The V gene's germline CDR1 is MNHNS and CDR2 SASEGT. With 5 bases removed from V and 2 bases from J, the gap between germline ends came to 12 bases. The CDR3 protein is CASSPGTQQETQYF. CDR3 nucleotides: TGTGCCAGCAGTCCGGGGACTCAACAAGAGACCCAGTACTTC.

The rearrangement links TRBV9 to TRBJ1-1; tentatively, D is TRBD1 (6 bases). CDR1 is SGDLS and CDR2 is YYNGEE in the germline V gene. Trimming removed 1 base at V and 6 bases at J, with 16 bases between. The CDR3 extends over 15 amino acids. CDR3 amino acids: CASSVSGGRHAEAFF. For the CDR3, the DNA is TGTGCCAGCAGCGTATCGGGGGGCCGGCACGCTGAAGCTTTCTTT.

The chain couples TRBV7-9 to TRBJ2-7; D may correspond to TRBD1 or TRBD2 (5 bases each). The V gene lost 8 bases and the J gene lost 6 bases, with 17 bases spanning the gap. Per germline, CDR1 SEHNR and CDR2 FQNEAQ (reference sequence). The CDR3 loop spans 13 amino acids. CDR3 protein: CASGPGAGREQYF. In DNA form, the CDR3 reads TGTGCCAGCGGCCCCGGGGCCGGGCGCGAGCAGTACTTC.

The chain carries TRBV15 and TRBJ2-1; TRBD2 aligns across 9 bases. The CDR3 is 18 residues long. The germline CDR1 and CDR2 sequences are LNHNV and YYDKDF (reference sequence). J lost 1 base, V lost 1 base, and 8 bases had no gene match. The DNA for the CDR3 is TGTGCCACCAGCAGAGCGGCGCGGGAGGGGTATTCCTACAATGAGCAGTTCTTC. Its translation is CATSRAAREGYSYNEQFF.

This chain joins TRBV9 and TRBJ1-1; 7 bases align to TRBD1. Losses at the gene ends were 4 bases for V and 4 bases for J; bases not matched to a gene: 7. The CDR3 loop spans 14 amino acids. Per the germline V gene, CDR1 is SGDLS and CDR2 is YYNGEE. The CDR3 is CASSYGQAFTEAFF. CDR3 DNA sequence: TGTGCCAGCAGCTACGGACAGGCCTTCACTGAAGCTTTCTTT.

The V and J genes are TRBV19 and TRBJ1-2; D not certain. V dropped 5 bases and J dropped 0 bases, with 13 bases sitting between them. The CDR3 covers 15 residues. CDR1 and CDR2 (germline): LNHDA, SQIVND (reference sequence). CDR3 region: CASSSRVQANYGYTF. In DNA, the CDR3 is TGTGCCAGTAGTTCAAGGGTACAAGCTAACTATGGCTACACCTTC. Drawing the rest from reference TRBV19 and TRBJ1-2, the complete variable domain is DGGITQSPKYLFRKEGQNVTLSCEQNLNHDAMYWYRQDPGQGLRLIYYSQIVNDFQKGDIAEGYSVSREKKESFPLTVTSAQKNPTAFYLCASSSRVQANYGYTFGSGTRLTVV.